This record concerns one TCR beta chain sequence. The assay was immunoSEQ multiplex PCR, and TCRdb's table has in-frame clones only and misses some. The sample contains around 300,000 clones, approximately 86% of which appear only once. The data belong to a study of cytomegalovirus exposure and HLA in healthy donors. While the first cohort had 500 to 700 subjects, the donors belonged to the separate validation cohort of about 120 subjects. V was shortened by 3 bases and J by 2 bases, with 11 bases between the two germline ends. Germline V lookup: CDR1 KGHSH, CDR2 LQKENI. This CDR3 comprises 15 residues.

The V gene is TRBV18, the J gene TRBJ1-3, with D perhaps matching TRBD1 (6 bases). This receptor was obtained from a man aged 25 to 45 in good health and CMV-seronegative. Sequencing input: PBMCs. In DNA, the CDR3 is TGTGCCAGCTCACCCCCGACAGGTACTGGAAACACCATATATTTT. This encodes CASSPPTGTGNTIYF.